The clone carrying this TCR beta chain has more than one count but fewer than ten. The record originates from a study of human T cells and chemical hapten exposure. Time point described: patch test 3, about 24 weeks after DPC sensitization. Treatment given: therapeutic diphenylcyclopropenone sensitization with weekly scalp DPC. Sample donors consisted of patients with alopecia, aged 18 to 70 years, who were suitable for DPC. Sequencing started from total RNA isolated from unfractionated whole blood. Attachment of unique molecular identifiers to individual cDNA molecules was performed in the library. Per the original methods: TCR counts had a median of about 92,000 per sample and spanned about 23,224 to 750,000. Using its own MiXCR run on the RACE reads, TCRdb lists one record per CDR3 protein. The V and J calls here are based on TCRdb, not the publication. The table shows about 190,000 distinct CDR3 sequences, with 20% to 25% occurring only once.

This TCR was sampled from a woman in her forties with alopecia areata. Some clones in this sample may be carry-over from other donors' samples. The material was whole blood, obtained in connection with sensitization to the hapten diphenylcyclopropenone (DPC).

This chain's CDR3 is CSAQIAGGSYNEQFF. The CDR3 DNA follows: TGCAGTGCTCAAATAGCGGGAGGTTCCTACAATGAGCAGTTCTTC. The V and J genes are TRBV20-1 and TRBJ2-1, with 10 positions matching TRBD2. Germline trimming cut 5 bases from V and 1 base from J; bases unmatched to any gene: 5. The CDR3 is made up of 15 amino acids. Germline V gene data show CDR1 as DFQATT and CDR2 as SNEGSKA (reference sequence).